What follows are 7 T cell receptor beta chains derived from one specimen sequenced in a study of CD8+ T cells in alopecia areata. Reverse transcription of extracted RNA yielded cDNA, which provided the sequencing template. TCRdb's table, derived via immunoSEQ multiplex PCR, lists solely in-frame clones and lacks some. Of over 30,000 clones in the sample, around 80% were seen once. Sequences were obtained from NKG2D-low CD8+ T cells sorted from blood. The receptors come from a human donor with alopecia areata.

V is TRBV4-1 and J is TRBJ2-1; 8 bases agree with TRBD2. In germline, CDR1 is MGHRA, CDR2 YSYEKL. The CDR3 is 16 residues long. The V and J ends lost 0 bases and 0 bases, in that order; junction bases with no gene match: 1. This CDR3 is CASSQEAGGSYNEQFF. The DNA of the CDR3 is TGCGCCAGCAGCCAAGAGGCGGGGGGCTCCTACAATGAGCAGTTCTTC.

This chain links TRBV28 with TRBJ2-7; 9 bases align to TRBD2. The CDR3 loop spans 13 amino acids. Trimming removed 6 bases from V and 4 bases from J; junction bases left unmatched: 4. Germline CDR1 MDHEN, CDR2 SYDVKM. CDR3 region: CASSPSGVYEQYF. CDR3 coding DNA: TGTGCCAGCAGCCCTAGCGGGGTATACGAGCAGTACTTC. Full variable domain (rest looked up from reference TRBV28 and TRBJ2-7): DVKVTQSSRYLVKRTGEKVFLECVQDMDHENMFWYRQDPGLGLRLIYFSYDVKMKEKGDIPEGYSVSREKKERFSLILESASTNQTSMYLCASSPSGVYEQYFGPGTRLTVT.

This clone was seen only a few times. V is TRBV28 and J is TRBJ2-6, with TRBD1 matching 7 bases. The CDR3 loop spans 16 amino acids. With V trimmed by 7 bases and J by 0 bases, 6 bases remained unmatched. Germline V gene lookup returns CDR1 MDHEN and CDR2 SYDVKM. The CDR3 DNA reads TGTGCCAGCACTCCGGGACAGATCTCTGGGGCCAACGTCCTGACTTTC. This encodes CASTPGQISGANVLTF.

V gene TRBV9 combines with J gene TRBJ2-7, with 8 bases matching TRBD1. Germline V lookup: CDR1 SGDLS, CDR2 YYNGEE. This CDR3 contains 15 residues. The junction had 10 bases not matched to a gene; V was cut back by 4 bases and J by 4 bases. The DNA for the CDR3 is TGTGCCAGCAGCCCCAGTTGGACAGGGCTATACGAGCAGTACTTC. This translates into CASSPSWTGLYEQYF.

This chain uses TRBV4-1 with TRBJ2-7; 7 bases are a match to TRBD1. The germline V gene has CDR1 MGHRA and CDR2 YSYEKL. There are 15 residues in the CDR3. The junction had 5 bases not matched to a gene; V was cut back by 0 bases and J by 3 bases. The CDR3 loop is CASSQDETGHYEQYF. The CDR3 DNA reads TGCGCCAGCAGCCAAGATGAGACAGGGCACTACGAGCAGTACTTC.

This CDR3 is CASSPGLAGGAAHEQYF. The DNA of the CDR3 is TGTGCCAGCAGTCCGGGACTAGCGGGAGGGGCTGCCCACGAGCAGTACTTC. The genes are TRBV28 and TRBJ2-7, with 16 bases aligning to TRBD2. The junction had 9 bases not matched to a gene; V was cut back by 5 bases and J by 5 bases. The CDR3 runs to 17 residues. Germline-derived CDR1 and CDR2 are MDHEN and SYDVKM.

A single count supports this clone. CDR3 region: CASSEGDWNTEAFF. CDR3 nucleotides: TGTGCCAGCAGCGAGGGGGACTGGAACACTGAAGCTTTCTTT. V usage is TRBV9 and J usage is TRBJ1-1; D perhaps matches TRBD1 (6 bases). Trimming removed 3 bases from V and 1 base from J, with 10 bases in between. This CDR3 spans 14 amino acids. CDR1 is SGDLS and CDR2 is YYNGEE in the germline V gene.